This is a list of T cell receptor beta chains from one sample in a study of neurological immune-mediated disorders. Each CDR3 protein is one row after TCRdb ran MiXCR on the 5' RACE reads. The sample lists about 84,000 distinct CDR3 sequences, about 9.4% occurring once. Material for sequencing was PBMCs. These receptors all stem from a man aged 35 to 55 in good health. Each CDR3 is given with its conserved first and last residue. Fields, in order: V gene, J gene, D gene, clone size, CDR3 DNA, CDR3 protein. The D gene is left open where the match is weak. The size of a clone is reported for some rows only, either as once, few or many, or as a class for expanded clones.

V: TRBV7-3
J: TRBJ2-3
D: TRBD2
size: many
DNA: TGTGCCAGCAGCCCCGGGGGGGCCACAGATACGCAGTATTTT
CDR3: CASSPGGATDTQYF

V: TRBV7-2
J: TRBJ2-7
D: .
size: many
DNA: TGTGCCAGCAGCTTAGGAGGACGCGACGAGCAGTACTTC
CDR3: CASSLGGRDEQYF

V: TRBV3-1
J: TRBJ2-1
D: .
size: many
DNA: TGTGCCAGCAGCCAAGATGGGAGGACAGGGCAGTTCTTC
CDR3: CASSQDGRTGQFF

V: TRBV9
J: TRBJ2-1
D: TRBD1
size: many
DNA: TGTGCCAGCAGCGTTTACTCGACAGGGGGCAAGGGCAATGAGCAGTTCTTC
CDR3: CASSVYSTGGKGNEQFF

V: TRBV19
J: TRBJ2-2
D: .
size: few
DNA: TGTGCCAGTAGCCCCCTGGGGGGGAACACCGGGGAGCTGTTTTTT
CDR3: CASSPLGGNTGELFF

V: TRBV12-3/TRBV12-4
J: TRBJ2-3
D: .
size: .
DNA: TGTGCCAGCAGTTTAAGGGAAGATACGCAGTATTTT
CDR3: CASSLREDTQYF

V: TRBV5-1
J: TRBJ2-1
D: TRBD1
size: many
DNA: TGCGCCAGCAGCTTCGGACAGGTCTCCTACAATGAGCAGTTCTTC
CDR3: CASSFGQVSYNEQFF

V: TRBV25-1
J: TRBJ1-4
D: .
size: many
DNA: TGTGCCAGCAGTGAATGGGAAAAACTGTTTTTT
CDR3: CASSEWEKLFF

V: TRBV6-2/TRBV6-3
J: TRBJ2-1
D: .
size: many
DNA: TGTGCCAGCAGTCTGCTCCGCGGACTCTACAATGAGCAGTTCTTC
CDR3: CASSLLRGLYNEQFF

V: TRBV2
J: TRBJ1-3
D: TRBD1
size: many
DNA: TGTGCCAGCAGTCTCACGGGGACAGGGGCATCAGGAAACACCATATATTTT
CDR3: CASSLTGTGASGNTIYF

V: TRBV20-1
J: TRBJ1-6
D: TRBD1
size: many
DNA: TGCAGTGCTGCTGAGGGACAGGGGATAAATTCACCCCTCCACTTT
CDR3: CSAAEGQGINSPLHF

V: TRBV4-2
J: TRBJ2-1
D: .
size: many
DNA: TGTGCCAGCAGCCAAGTTCTGGGGGGGGCCTCCTACAATGAGCAGTTCTTC
CDR3: CASSQVLGGASYNEQFF